Listed below are T cell receptor beta chains from one sample, sequenced in a study of cytomegalovirus exposure and HLA in healthy donors. Profiling relied on immunoSEQ multiplex PCR, and the TCRdb table lists in-frame clones only, not all of them. The sample records about 210,000 clones, 85% being singletons. The specimen sequenced was PBMCs. Receptor source: a girl aged 2 to 10 in good health and CMV-seronegative. Both conserved end residues are part of each CDR3. Fields, in order: J gene, D gene, V gene, clone size, CDR3 protein, CDR3 DNA. D genes are given only for firm matches. Not every row has a clone size; where given, it reads once, few, many or a size class.

TRBJ2-7 TRBD2 TRBV5-5 NA CASSAGLAGALSYEQYF TGTGCCAGCAGCGCGGGACTAGCGGGAGCCCTCTCCTACGAGCAGTACTTC
TRBJ1-5 NA TRBV6-1 NA CASSQGLGYQPQHF TGTGCCAGTTCCCAAGGACTAGGGTATCAGCCCCAGCATTTT
TRBJ2-7 NA TRBV4-1 NA CASSQGGGAPYEQYF TGCGCCAGCAGCCAAGGCGGAGGGGCACCCTACGAGCAGTACTTC
TRBJ2-2 NA TRBV25-1 NA CASTPLSTGELFF TGTGCCAGCACTCCTTTGAGCACCGGGGAGCTGTTTTTT
TRBJ2-2 TRBD2 TRBV5-5 NA CASSLVGLAGGPATGELFF TGTGCCAGCAGCTTGGTAGGACTAGCGGGAGGGCCGGCCACCGGGGAGCTGTTTTTT
TRBJ1-2 NA TRBV30 NA CAWNYRDPSNYGYTF TGTGCCTGGAACTACAGGGACCCCTCTAACTATGGCTACACCTTC
TRBJ2-7 NA TRBV19 NA CASSIAGSWSYEQYF TGTGCCAGTAGTATAGCGGGGAGTTGGTCCTACGAGCAGTACTTC
TRBJ2-7 NA TRBV27 NA CASSYSTGSYEQYF TGTGCCAGCAGCTATAGTACAGGCTCCTACGAGCAGTACTTC
TRBJ2-3 TRBD2 TRBV5-1 NA CASRLFAGGSDTQYF TGCGCCAGCAGGCTTTTTGCGGGGGGGTCAGATACGCAGTATTTT
TRBJ2-1 TRBD1 TRBV11-3 NA CASSLRTGRDEQFF TGTGCCAGCAGCTTACGGACAGGGCGGGATGAGCAGTTCTTC
TRBJ1-2 NA TRBV25-1 NA CASTFSGTVYGYTF TGTGCCAGCACCTTCTCCGGTACGGTCTATGGCTACACCTTC
TRBJ2-7 NA TRBV5-4 NA CASSLVRGDYEQYF TGTGCCAGCAGCTTGGTACGCGGAGACTACGAGCAGTACTTC
TRBJ2-7 NA TRBV5-6 NA CASSLRVRASYEQYF TGTGCCAGCAGCTTGAGGGTCAGGGCTTCCTACGAGCAGTACTTC
TRBJ1-1 NA TRBV2 NA CASSELQAYTEAFF TGTGCCAGCAGTGAACTACAGGCATACACTGAAGCTTTCTTT
TRBJ1-3 NA TRBV19 once CASSLPQGPSSGNTIYF TGTGCCAGTAGTCTTCCACAGGGACCGAGCTCTGGAAACACCATATATTTT
TRBJ2-2 TRBD2 TRBV7-3 NA CASSLVGTSGAGELFF TGTGCCAGCAGCTTAGTTGGGACTAGCGGGGCCGGGGAGCTGTTTTTT
TRBJ2-5 TRBD2 TRBV7-2 NA CASSLGGSPLGKTQYF TGTGCCAGCAGCTTGGGGGGGTCACCCCTAGGGAAGACCCAGTACTTC
TRBJ1-2 NA TRBV30 NA CAWSLGGMVGGYTF TGTGCCTGGAGTCTCGGGGGGATGGTAGGTGGCTACACCTTC
TRBJ2-7 TRBD2 TRBV7-9 NA CASSLSLSGIDEQYF TGTGCCAGCAGCTTAAGTCTCAGCGGGATTGACGAGCAGTACTTC
TRBJ2-5 TRBD1 TRBV5-4 NA CASSLASGGSQETQYF TGTGCCAGCAGCTTGGCCTCAGGGGGATCACAAGAGACCCAGTACTTC
TRBJ2-7 NA TRBV5-1 NA CASSLVPGYEQYF TGCGCCAGCAGCTTGGTACCAGGTTACGAGCAGTACTTC
TRBJ1-2 TRBD1 TRBV5-4 NA CASSLGQGATYYGYTF TGTGCCAGCAGCTTGGGACAGGGGGCCACCTACTATGGCTACACCTTC